This T cell receptor beta chain was identified during a study of blood T cell repertoires in COVID-19. As for the study in general: Researchers got acute and convalescent COVID-19 samples from the United States, Italy and Spain. T cells, B-cell-depleted T cells, or PBMCs provided the cDNA or gDNA that served as material.

This clone was detected only a few times. As originally analysed: The assay estimated nucleated cells by amplifying reference gene primers. The assay was immunoSEQ multiplex PCR, and TCRdb's table has in-frame clones only and misses some. The D gene and trimming were derived from the DNA, and the V and J assignments and clone size from that table. The sample contains under 300,000 clones, 86% of which appear only once. Seattle patient enrollment occurred during active infection, with longitudinal follow-up thereafter. Germline CDR1 reads LGHDT; CDR2 reads YNNKEL (reference sequence). This CDR3 spans 16 amino acids. Trimming took off 2 bases at V and 0 bases at J, with 13 bases between the two ends.

Material: peripheral blood. This TCR derives from a woman in her seventies with COVID-19, enrolled during active disease. The J gene is TRBJ2-5, the V gene TRBV3-1 (or the pseudogene TRBV3-2), with D tentatively TRBD2 (6 bases). The CDR3 protein is CASSQRRGVYQETQYF. CDR3 DNA: TGTGCCAGCAGCCAACGGCGGGGCGTGTACCAAGAGACCCAGTACTTC.